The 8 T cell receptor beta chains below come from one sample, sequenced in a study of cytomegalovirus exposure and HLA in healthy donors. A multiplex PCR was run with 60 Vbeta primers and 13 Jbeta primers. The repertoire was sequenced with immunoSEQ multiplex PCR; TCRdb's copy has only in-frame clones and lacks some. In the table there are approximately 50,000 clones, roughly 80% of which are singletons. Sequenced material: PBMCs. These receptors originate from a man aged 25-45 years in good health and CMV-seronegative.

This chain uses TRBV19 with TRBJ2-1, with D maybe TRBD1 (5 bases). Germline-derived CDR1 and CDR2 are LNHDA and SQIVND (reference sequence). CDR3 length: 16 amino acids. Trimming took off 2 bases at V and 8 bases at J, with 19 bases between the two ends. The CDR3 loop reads CASSIRGWQLGDEQFF. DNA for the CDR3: TGTGCCAGTAGTATAAGGGGTTGGCAGTTAGGGGATGAGCAGTTCTTC.

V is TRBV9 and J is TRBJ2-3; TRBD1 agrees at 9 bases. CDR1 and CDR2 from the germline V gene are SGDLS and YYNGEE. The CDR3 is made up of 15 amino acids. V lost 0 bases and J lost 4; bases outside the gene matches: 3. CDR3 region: CASSVEGQGPDTQYF. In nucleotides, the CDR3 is TGTGCCAGCAGCGTAGAGGGACAGGGCCCAGATACGCAGTATTTT.

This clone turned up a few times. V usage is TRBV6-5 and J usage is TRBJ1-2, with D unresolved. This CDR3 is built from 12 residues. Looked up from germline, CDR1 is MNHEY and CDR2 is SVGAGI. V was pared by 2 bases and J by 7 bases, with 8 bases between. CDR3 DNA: TGTGCCAGCAGTTACCGAGGATCTGGCTACACCTTC. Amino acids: CASSYRGSGYTF.

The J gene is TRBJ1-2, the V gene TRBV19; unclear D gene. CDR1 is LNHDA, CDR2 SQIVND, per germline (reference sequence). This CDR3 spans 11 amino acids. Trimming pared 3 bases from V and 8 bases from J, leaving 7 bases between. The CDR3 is CASSMTWGYTF. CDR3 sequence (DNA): TGTGCCAGTAGTATGACTTGGGGCTACACCTTC.

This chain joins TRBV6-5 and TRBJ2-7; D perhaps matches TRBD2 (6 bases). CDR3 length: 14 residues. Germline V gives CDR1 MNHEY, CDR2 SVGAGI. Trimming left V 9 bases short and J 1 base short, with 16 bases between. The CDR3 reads CASGGGPISYEQYF. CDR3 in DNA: TGTGCCAGTGGGGGAGGTCCGATTTCCTACGAGCAGTACTTC.

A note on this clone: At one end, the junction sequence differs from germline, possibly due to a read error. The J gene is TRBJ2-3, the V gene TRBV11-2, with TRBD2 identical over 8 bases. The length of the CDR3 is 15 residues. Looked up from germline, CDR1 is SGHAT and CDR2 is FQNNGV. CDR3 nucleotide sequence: TGTGCCACCAGCGAGTCGGGAGGGCGGGGAGATACGCAGTATTTT. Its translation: CATSESGGRGDTQYF.

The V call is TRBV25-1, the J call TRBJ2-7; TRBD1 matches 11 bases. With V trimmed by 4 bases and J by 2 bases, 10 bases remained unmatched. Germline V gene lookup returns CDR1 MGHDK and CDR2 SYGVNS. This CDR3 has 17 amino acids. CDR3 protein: CASSALSGTGGAYEQYF. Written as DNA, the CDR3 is TGTGCCAGCAGTGCCCTTTCCGGGACAGGGGGGGCCTACGAGCAGTACTTC.

The CDR3 loop is CASSEISAGGPSSYNEQFF. The CDR3 nucleotides are TGTGCCAGCAGTGAAATATCAGCGGGGGGTCCTAGCTCCTACAATGAGCAGTTCTTC. The rearrangement joins TRBV6-1 to TRBJ2-1; 9 nucleotides agree with TRBD2. Germline V gives CDR1 MNHNS, CDR2 SASEGT. The CDR3 contains 19 residues. V dropped 2 bases and J dropped 0; count of bases not matched to a gene: 11.